A single sample gave rise to the 15 T cell receptor beta chains below, sequenced in a study of T cell responses to AZD1222 COVID-19 vaccine. Method: immunoSEQ multiplex PCR; TCRdb's copy keeps in-frame clones and lacks some. The table lists about 100,000 clones, around 89% of them singletons. Sequencing used peripheral blood, obtained on day 0 of AZD1222 vaccination. Receptors originate from an adult in good health.

The rearrangement joins TRBV6-1 to TRBJ1-2; D gene uncertain. Germline V gene lookup returns CDR1 MNHNS and CDR2 SASEGT. This CDR3 contains 14 residues. V lost 1 base, J lost 1 base, and 7 bases lay in between. The CDR3 DNA follows: TGTGCCAGCAGTGAAGGTGGGGTTAACTATGGCTACACCTTC. Amino acid sequence: CASSEGGVNYGYTF.

The V and J genes are TRBV4-2 and TRBJ1-1; D is ambiguous. The V gene's germline CDR1 is LGHNA and CDR2 YNFKEQ. V lost 4 bases and J 4 bases, leaving 13 bases between the germline ends. There are 14 residues in the CDR3. CDR3 nucleotide sequence: TGTGCCAGCAGCCTGGACCCTCCCCGCACTGAAGCTTTCTTT. It specifies CASSLDPPRTEAFF.

This rearrangement joins TRBV5-4 to TRBJ2-6, with 16 bases lining up with TRBD2. Germline lookup yields CDR1 SGHNT and CDR2 YYREEE (reference sequence). The CDR3 covers 19 residues. Losses at the gene ends were 4 bases for V and 4 bases for J; bases not matched to a gene: 8. In DNA, the CDR3 is TGTGCCAGCAGCCCGGGACTAGCGGGAGGGCCATCCGGGGCCAACGTCCTGACTTTC. It yields the protein CASSPGLAGGPSGANVLTF.

This chain joins TRBV6-2 or TRBV6-3 and TRBJ1-5; 8 bases map to TRBD1. Trimming at V came to 5 bases and at J to 5 bases, leaving 5 bases not matched to a gene. Germline V gives CDR1 MNHEY, CDR2 SVGEGT. The CDR3 loop spans 14 amino acids. CDR3 sequence reads: CASSRGQGDQPQHF. CDR3 nucleotide sequence: TGTGCCAGCAGTAGAGGACAGGGCGATCAGCCCCAGCATTTT.

The J gene is TRBJ2-7, the V gene TRBV10-2, with a tentative D call TRBD1 (8 bases). The V end lost 6 bases, the J end lost 2 bases, and 14 bases lay between the germline ends. The CDR3 loop spans 14 amino acids. Germline values: CDR1 WSHSY, CDR2 SAAADI. Here the CDR3 DNA reads TGCGCCAGCAGATGGACAGGGAGGGCCTACGAGCAGTACTTC. This sequence encodes CASRWTGRAYEQYF.

The chain joins TRBV30 to TRBJ2-5; D ambiguous. Germline V lookup: CDR1 GTSNPN, CDR2 SVGIG (reference sequence). V lost 2 bases to trimming and J lost 4 bases, with 11 bases between them. There are 13 residues in the CDR3. The CDR3 region is CAWSSEGLETQYF. CDR3 nucleotide sequence: TGTGCCTGGAGTTCTGAAGGCTTAGAGACCCAGTACTTC.

The chain carries TRBV14 and TRBJ2-7; 11 bases line up with TRBD2. J lost 0 bases, V lost 0 bases, and 13 bases had no gene match. The CDR3 is 20 amino acids. Looked up from germline, CDR1 is SGHDN and CDR2 is FVKESK. The CDR3 region is CASSQDRRLAGGLRSYEQYF. Here the CDR3 DNA reads TGTGCCAGCAGCCAAGACCGTCGTCTAGCGGGAGGCCTCCGCTCCTACGAGCAGTACTTC.

The rearrangement links TRBV19 to TRBJ1-1; TRBD1 aligns across 10 bases. J lost 2 bases, V lost 5 bases, and 5 bases had no gene match. Germline V gene sequence: CDR1 LNHDA, CDR2 SQIVND (reference sequence). This CDR3 comprises 15 residues. This CDR3 reads CASSGTGVPNTEAFF. CDR3 bases: TGTGCCAGTAGTGGGACAGGGGTCCCAAACACTGAAGCTTTCTTT. Full variable domain (remainder filled in from reference TRBV19 and TRBJ1-1): DGGITQSPKYLFRKEGQNVTLSCEQNLNHDAMYWYRQDPGQGLRLIYYSQIVNDFQKGDIAEGYSVSREKKESFPLTVTSAQKNPTAFYLCASSGTGVPNTEAFFGQGTRLTVV.

The J gene is TRBJ2-1, the V gene TRBV6-4; 7 bases fit TRBD1. Germline V gene data show CDR1 as MRHNA and CDR2 as SNTAGT. The CDR3 consists of 16 residues. The junction had 8 bases not matched to a gene; V was cut back by 3 bases and J by 3 bases. The CDR3 is CASSEDAGGDYNEQFF. For the CDR3, the DNA is TGTGCCAGCAGTGAAGACGCAGGGGGTGACTACAATGAGCAGTTCTTC.

This clone has only one observation. The V call is TRBV30, the J call TRBJ1-5; TRBD1 matches at 12 bases. This CDR3 contains 13 residues. Germline V lookup: CDR1 GTSNPN, CDR2 SVGIG (reference sequence). V lost 5 bases to trimming and J lost 5 bases; unmatched junction nucleotides: 1. CDR3 in DNA: TGTGCCTGGGGGACAGGGGGCTATCAGCCCCAGCATTTT. It codes for CAWGTGGYQPQHF.

The chain is built from TRBV11-2 and TRBJ1-5; D unresolved. The CDR3 contains 15 residues. The ends were cut back, 0 bases at V and 6 bases at J, with 12 bases in the middle. The germline gives CDR1 SGHAT, CDR2 FQNNGV. The CDR3 DNA follows: TGTGCCAGCAGCTTAGATGGCGGGATGGGTCAGCCCCAGCATTTT. Protein product: CASSLDGGMGQPQHF.

This clone was recorded only once. The rearrangement joins TRBV23-1 to TRBJ1-2; D unclear. TRBV23-1 qualifies as an ORF whose function is uncertain. The CDR3 covers 10 residues. V was pared by 6 bases and J by 4 bases, with 3 bases between. Written as DNA, the CDR3 is TGCGCCAGCAGGACCTATGGCTACACCTTC. This codes for CASRTYGYTF.

This chain uses TRBV27 with TRBJ2-7; D gene unclear. CDR1 MNHEY and CDR2 SMNVEV come from the germline V gene (reference sequence). V lost 0 bases, J lost 1 base, and 7 bases lay in between. This CDR3 is built from 14 residues. CDR3 nucleotides: TGTGCCAGCAGTTTATCGGCCAGTTCCTACGAGCAGTACTTC. This gives the protein CASSLSASSYEQYF.

The chain couples TRBV19 to TRBJ2-7; a possible D gene is TRBD1 (6 bases). Looked up from germline, CDR1 is LNHDA and CDR2 is SQIVND (reference sequence). The CDR3 sequence is 16 residues long. V was trimmed by 3 bases and J by 0 bases, leaving 15 bases between them. Here the CDR3 DNA reads TGTGCCAGTAGTATTGGGGGCGACGGACTCTCCTACGAGCAGTACTTC. Translated: CASSIGGDGLSYEQYF.

This chain uses TRBV7-2 with TRBJ2-7; 11 positions agree with TRBD1. Unmatched junction bases numbered 7, after V lost 3 bases and J lost 6 bases. From germline, CDR1 is SGHTA and CDR2 FQGNSA. The CDR3 sequence is 15 residues long. Here the CDR3 reads CASSFLAGTGGEQYF. The CDR3 DNA reads TGTGCCAGCAGCTTCCTTGCAGGGACAGGGGGCGAGCAGTACTTC.